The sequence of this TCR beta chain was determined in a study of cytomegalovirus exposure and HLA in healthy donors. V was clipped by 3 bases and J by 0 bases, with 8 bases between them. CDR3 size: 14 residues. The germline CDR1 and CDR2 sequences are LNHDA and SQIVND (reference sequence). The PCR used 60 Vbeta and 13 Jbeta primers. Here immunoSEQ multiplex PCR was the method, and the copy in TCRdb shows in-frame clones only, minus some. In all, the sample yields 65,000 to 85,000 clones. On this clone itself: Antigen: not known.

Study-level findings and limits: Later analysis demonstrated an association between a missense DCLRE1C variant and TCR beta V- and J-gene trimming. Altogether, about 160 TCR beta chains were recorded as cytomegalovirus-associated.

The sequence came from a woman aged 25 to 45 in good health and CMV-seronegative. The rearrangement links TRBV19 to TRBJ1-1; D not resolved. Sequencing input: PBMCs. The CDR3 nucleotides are TGTGCCAGTAGTATGTACAATTTGAACACTGAAGCTTTCTTT. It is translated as CASSMYNLNTEAFF.